The rows below give T cell receptor beta chains drawn from one sample of a study of blood T cell repertoires in COVID-19. Method: immunoSEQ multiplex PCR; TCRdb's copy keeps in-frame clones and lacks some. The repertoire holds 35,000 or so clones, about 90% seen once, with about 6.3% in the top ten. The sample was peripheral blood. All receptors come from a human donor in a cohort sampled during active COVID-19. The CDR3 runs from the conserved cysteine through the conserved F or W. The D gene is left open where the match is weak. Size tells how often a clone was seen (once, few, many) or the class of an expanded clone, and some rows leave it out.

CSVEGQRRGYTF,TGCAGCGTCGAGGGACAAAGGAGGGGCTACACCTTC,TRBV29-1,NA,TRBJ1-2,NA
CASSSSERKRTGELFF,TGCGCCAGCAGCTCGTCCGAGAGGAAGAGGACCGGGGAGCTGTTTTTT,TRBV5-1,NA,TRBJ2-2,NA
CASSFQVTQPQHF,TGTGCCAGCAGTTTTCAGGTCACTCAGCCCCAGCATTTT,TRBV12-3/TRBV12-4,NA,TRBJ1-5,NA
CASKPLGQGANEKLFF,TGCGCCAGCAAGCCCCTCGGACAGGGGGCGAATGAAAAACTGTTTTTT,TRBV10-2,NA,TRBJ1-4,TRBD1
CASSNPDSGGHETQYF,TGTGCCAGCAGCAACCCCGATTCAGGAGGGCACGAGACCCAGTACTTC,TRBV5-4,NA,TRBJ2-5,NA
CASTSTGLAEKLFF,TGCGCCAGCACCAGCACTGGGCTCGCTGAAAAACTGTTTTTT,TRBV5-1,NA,TRBJ1-4,NA
CASSIGRGLYTGELFF,TGTGCCAGTAGTATAGGCAGGGGGCTGTACACCGGGGAGCTGTTTTTT,TRBV19,NA,TRBJ2-2,TRBD1
CASSYRSDRSHEQYF,TGTGCCAGCAGTTACAGATCGGACAGGTCGCACGAGCAGTACTTC,TRBV6-5,NA,TRBJ2-7,TRBD1
CASSMDFPSSYNEQFF,TGTGCCAGTAGTATGGACTTCCCGAGCTCCTACAATGAGCAGTTCTTC,TRBV19,NA,TRBJ2-1,NA
CASYNRDIYGYTF,TGTGCCAGCTATAATAGGGACATCTATGGCTACACCTTC,TRBV28,NA,TRBJ1-2,NA
CASGFLPQGRPGELFF,TGTGCTAGTGGTTTCCTACCACAGGGGAGGCCCGGGGAGCTGTTTTTT,TRBV12-5,NA,TRBJ2-2,NA
CASSPMTRNTEAFF,TGTGCCAGCTCACCCATGACACGGAACACTGAAGCTTTCTTT,TRBV18,NA,TRBJ1-1,NA
CASSLSRSGTQYF,TGTGCCAGCAGCTTATCCCGTAGCGGGACCCAGTACTTC,TRBV7-8,once,TRBJ2-5,NA
CASSIRSGTSTDTQYF,TGTGCCAGTAGTATTCGTAGCGGGACTAGCACAGATACGCAGTATTTT,TRBV19,NA,TRBJ2-3,TRBD2
CATSDGWTGRFGSKDTQYF,TGTGCCACCAGTGACGGGTGGACAGGGCGTTTCGGGAGTAAGGATACGCAGTATTTT,TRBV24-1,NA,TRBJ2-3,TRBD1
CASSRGQGTSSQPQHF,TGTGCCAGTAGTAGGGGACAGGGGACATCAAGTCAGCCCCAGCATTTT,TRBV19,NA,TRBJ1-5,TRBD1
CASSPGGFVVVTQYF,TGTGCCAGTAGCCCAGGAGGGTTTGTGGTGGTGACCCAGTACTTC,TRBV19,NA,TRBJ2-5,NA
CASSNTGTIYEQYF,TGCGCCAGCAGCAACACCGGGACAATCTACGAGCAGTACTTC,TRBV5-1,NA,TRBJ2-7,NA
CASSLPESSAYNEQFF,TGTGCCAGCAGTTTACCGGAGAGTAGTGCCTACAATGAGCAGTTCTTC,TRBV28,NA,TRBJ2-1,NA
CASSLGQGMNTEAFF,TGCGCCAGCAGCTTGGGACAGGGGATGAACACTGAAGCTTTCTTT,TRBV5-1,once,TRBJ1-1,TRBD1